The clone carrying this TCR beta chain was detected only a few times. What it binds is not known. This sample stems from a study of CD8 T cells in ankylosing spondylitis. Construction of TCR beta libraries was performed using quantitative 5'-RACE with molecular barcodes. One entry per CDR3 protein results from TCRdb running MiXCR on the 5' RACE reads. In the table there are 150,000 to 200,000 distinct CDR3 sequences, approximately 12% of which are singletons. The CDR3 totals 16 residues. J was trimmed by 8 bases and V by 5 bases; bases with no gene match: 15. Germline V CDR1 and CDR2: SGHTA, FQGNSA. General study findings and limits: Reportedly, significant enrichment of disease-linked clones occurred in matched ankylosing spondylitis synovial fluid. With a CD8+ phenotype, disease-linked clones were relatively rare in peripheral blood.

The chain carries TRBV7-2 and TRBJ1-5, with TRBD1 matching over 7 bases. This TCR was sampled from a female donor with ankylosing spondylitis or in good health (not recorded which). Sequenced sample: blood, either unsorted or a sorted T cell fraction (not recorded which). The CDR3 region has the DNA TGTGCCAGCAGCGCTCAGTCAGGGGGGAGGGGTGAGCCCCAGCATTTT. Protein product: CASSAQSGGRGEPQHF. The full variable domain, in which reference TRBV7-2 and TRBJ1-5 provide the parts outside the CDR3, is GAGVSQSPSNKVTEKGKDVELRCDPISGHTALYWYRQSLGQGLEFLIYFQGNSAPDKSGLPSDRFSAERTGGSVSTLTIQRTQQEDSAVYLCASSAQSGGRGEPQHFGDGTRLSIL.